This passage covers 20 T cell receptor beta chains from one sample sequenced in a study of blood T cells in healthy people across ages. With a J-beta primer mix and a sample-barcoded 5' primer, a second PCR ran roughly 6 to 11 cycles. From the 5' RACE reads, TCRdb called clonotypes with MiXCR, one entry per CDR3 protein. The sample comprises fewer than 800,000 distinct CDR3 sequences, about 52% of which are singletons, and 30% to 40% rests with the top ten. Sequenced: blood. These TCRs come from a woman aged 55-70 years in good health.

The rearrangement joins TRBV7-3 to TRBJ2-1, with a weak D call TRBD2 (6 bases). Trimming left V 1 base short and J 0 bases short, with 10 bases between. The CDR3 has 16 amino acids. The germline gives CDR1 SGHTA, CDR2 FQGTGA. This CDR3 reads CASSLMGGNSYNEQFF. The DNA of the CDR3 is TGTGCCAGCAGCTTAATGGGCGGGAACTCCTACAATGAGCAGTTCTTC.

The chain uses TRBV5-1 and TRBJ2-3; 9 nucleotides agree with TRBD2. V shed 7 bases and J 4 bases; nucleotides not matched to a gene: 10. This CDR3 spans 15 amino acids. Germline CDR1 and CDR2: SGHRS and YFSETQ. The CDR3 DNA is TGCGCCAGCCGACCGAGTGGCGGGAGGGCAGATACGCAGTATTTT. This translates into CASRPSGGRADTQYF.

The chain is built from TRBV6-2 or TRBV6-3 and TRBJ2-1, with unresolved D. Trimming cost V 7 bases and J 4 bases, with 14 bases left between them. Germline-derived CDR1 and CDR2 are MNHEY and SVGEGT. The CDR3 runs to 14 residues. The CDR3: CASTTGATYNEQFF. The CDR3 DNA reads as TGTGCCAGCACCACCGGAGCAACTTACAATGAGCAGTTCTTC.

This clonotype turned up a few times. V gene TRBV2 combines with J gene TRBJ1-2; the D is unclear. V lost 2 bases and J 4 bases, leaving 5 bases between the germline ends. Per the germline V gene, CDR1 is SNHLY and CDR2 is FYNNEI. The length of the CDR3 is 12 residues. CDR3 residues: CASSELLYGYTF. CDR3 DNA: TGTGCCAGCAGTGAACTCCTCTATGGCTACACCTTC.

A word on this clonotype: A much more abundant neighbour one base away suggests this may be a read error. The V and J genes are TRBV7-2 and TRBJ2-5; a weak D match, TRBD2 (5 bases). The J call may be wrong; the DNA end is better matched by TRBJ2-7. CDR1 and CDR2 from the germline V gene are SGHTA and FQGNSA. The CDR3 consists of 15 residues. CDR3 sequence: CASSPGVRVWDEQYF. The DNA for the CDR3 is TGTGCCAGCAGCCCCGGGGTGAGGGTTTGGGACGAGCAGTACTTC.

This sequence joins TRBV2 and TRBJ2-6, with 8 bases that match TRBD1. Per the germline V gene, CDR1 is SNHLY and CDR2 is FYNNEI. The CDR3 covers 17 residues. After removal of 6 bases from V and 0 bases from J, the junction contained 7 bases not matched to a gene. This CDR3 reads CASRLGTGDSGANVLTF. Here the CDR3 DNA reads TGTGCCAGCAGGCTCGGGACAGGAGACTCTGGGGCCAACGTCCTGACTTTC.

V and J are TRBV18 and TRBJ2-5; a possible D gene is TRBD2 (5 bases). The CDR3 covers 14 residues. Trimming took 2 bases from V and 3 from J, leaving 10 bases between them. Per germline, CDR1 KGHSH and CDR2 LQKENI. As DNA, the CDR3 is TGTGCCAGCTCACCAGGGAGCTCAAAAGAGACCCAGTACTTC. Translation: CASSPGSSKETQYF.

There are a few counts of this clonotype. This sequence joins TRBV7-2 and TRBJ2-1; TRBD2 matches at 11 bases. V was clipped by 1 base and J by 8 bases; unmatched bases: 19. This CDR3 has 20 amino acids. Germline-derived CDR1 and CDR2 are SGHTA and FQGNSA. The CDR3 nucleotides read TGTGCCAGCAGCTTAGTCGTACTAGCGGGAGCCCCCTATGGTTTGGATGAGCAGTTCTTC. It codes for CASSLVVLAGAPYGLDEQFF.

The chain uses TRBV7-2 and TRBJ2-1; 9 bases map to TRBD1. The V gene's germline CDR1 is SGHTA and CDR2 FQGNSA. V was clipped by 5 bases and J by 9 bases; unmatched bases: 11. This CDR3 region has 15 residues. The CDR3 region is CASSGQQGARSEQFF. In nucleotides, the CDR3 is TGTGCCAGCAGCGGACAACAGGGGGCGCGGAGTGAGCAGTTCTTC.

The CDR3 bases are TGCAGTGCTCTTGCGGGAGCGGGGTACAATGAGCAGTTCTTC. This sequence encodes CSALAGAGYNEQFF. The chain employs TRBV20-1 and TRBJ2-1; 7 bases are shared with TRBD2. J lost 4 bases, V lost 5 bases, and 8 bases had no gene match. CDR1 and CDR2 (germline): DFQATT, SNEGSKA (reference sequence). The CDR3 totals 14 residues.

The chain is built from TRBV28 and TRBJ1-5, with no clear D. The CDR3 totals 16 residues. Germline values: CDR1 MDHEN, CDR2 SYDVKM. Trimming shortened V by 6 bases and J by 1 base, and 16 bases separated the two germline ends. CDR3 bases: TGTGCCAGCAGACCCCAAGGCGGGCTCAGCAATCAGCCCCAGCATTTT. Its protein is CASRPQGGLSNQPQHF.

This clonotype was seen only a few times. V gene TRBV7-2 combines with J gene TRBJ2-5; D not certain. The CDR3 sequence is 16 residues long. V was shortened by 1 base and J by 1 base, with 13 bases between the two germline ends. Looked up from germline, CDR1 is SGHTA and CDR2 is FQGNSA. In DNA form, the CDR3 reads TGTGCCAGCAGCTTAGGCCCCTCGGACCTCCAAGAGACCCAGTACTTC. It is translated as CASSLGPSDLQETQYF.

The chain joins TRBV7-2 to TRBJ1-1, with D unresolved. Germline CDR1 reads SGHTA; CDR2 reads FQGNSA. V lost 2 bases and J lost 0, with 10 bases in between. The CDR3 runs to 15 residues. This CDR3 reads CASSLYGFVNTEAFF. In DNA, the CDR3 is TGTGCCAGCAGCTTATACGGGTTCGTGAACACTGAAGCTTTCTTT.

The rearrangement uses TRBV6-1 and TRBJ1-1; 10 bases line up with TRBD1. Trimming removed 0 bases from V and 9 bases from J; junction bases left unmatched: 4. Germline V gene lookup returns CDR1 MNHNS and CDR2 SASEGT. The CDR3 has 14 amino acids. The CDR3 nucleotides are TGTGCCAGCAGTGAAGCGGACAGGGGGGCCCAAGCTTTCTTT. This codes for CASSEADRGAQAFF.

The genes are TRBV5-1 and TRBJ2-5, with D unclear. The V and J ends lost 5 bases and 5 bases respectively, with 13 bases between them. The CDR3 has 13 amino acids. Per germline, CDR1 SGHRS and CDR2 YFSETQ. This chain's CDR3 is CASSYADLETQYF. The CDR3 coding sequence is TGCGCCAGCAGTTACGCTGACCTGGAGACCCAGTACTTC.

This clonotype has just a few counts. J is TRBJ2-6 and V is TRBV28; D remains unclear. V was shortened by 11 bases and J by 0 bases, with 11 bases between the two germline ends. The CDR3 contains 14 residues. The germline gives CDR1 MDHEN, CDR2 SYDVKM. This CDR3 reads CAGPLNSGANVLTF. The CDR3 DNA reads TGTGCCGGGCCTTTAAACTCTGGGGCCAACGTCCTGACTTTC.

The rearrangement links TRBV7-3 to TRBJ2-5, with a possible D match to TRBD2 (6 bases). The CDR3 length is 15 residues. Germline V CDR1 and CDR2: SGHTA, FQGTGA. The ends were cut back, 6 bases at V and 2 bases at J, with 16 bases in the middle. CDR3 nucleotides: TGTGCCAGCAGTAAAAAAGGCGGGGTTCAAGAGACCCAGTACTTC. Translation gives CASSKKGGVQETQYF.

The DNA for the CDR3 is TGTGCCAGCAGTTTGGGCCAGAGAAACTATGGCTACACCTTC. Amino acid sequence: CASSLGQRNYGYTF. The gene calls are TRBV27 and TRBJ1-2, with D unresolved. Germline V lookup: CDR1 MNHEY, CDR2 SMNVEV (reference sequence). The CDR3 extends over 14 amino acids. V was clipped by 3 bases and J by 2 bases, with 10 bases between them.

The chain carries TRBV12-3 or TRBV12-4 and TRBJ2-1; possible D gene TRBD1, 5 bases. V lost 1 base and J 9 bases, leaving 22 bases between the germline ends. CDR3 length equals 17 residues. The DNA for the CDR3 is TGTGCCAGCAGTTTAGAGGGGCGAAGTCCCCTACAATCTGAGCAGTTCTTC. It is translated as CASSLEGRSPLQSEQFF.

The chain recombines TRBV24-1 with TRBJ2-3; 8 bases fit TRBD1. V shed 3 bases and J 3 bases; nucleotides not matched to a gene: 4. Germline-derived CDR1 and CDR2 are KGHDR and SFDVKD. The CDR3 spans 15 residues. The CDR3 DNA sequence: TGTGCCACCAGTGATCGAACAGGGGGTACAGATACGCAGTATTTT. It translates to CATSDRTGGTDTQYF.